The 22 T cell receptor beta chains listed next were all sequenced from one sample in a study of cytomegalovirus exposure and HLA in healthy donors. PCR employed 60 Vbeta and 13 Jbeta primers. Libraries were prepared by immunoSEQ multiplex PCR; TCRdb keeps only in-frame clonotypes and omits some of them. Found here are 190,000 or so clones, 80% of them singletons; the top ten hold 0.6% to 0.7%. The sequencing input was PBMCs. The receptor source for this set is a boy aged 5-17 years in good health and CMV-seronegative.

The rearrangement uses TRBV11-3 and TRBJ1-4; 7 bases map to TRBD1. The V gene's germline CDR1 is SGHNT and CDR2 YENEEA. The CDR3 extends over 15 amino acids. The J segment lost 0 bases and the V segment lost 5 bases, leaving 3 bases of the junction unmatched. The CDR3: CASSVTGATNEKLFF. The CDR3, as DNA: TGTGCCAGCAGCGTAACAGGGGCAACTAATGAAAAACTGTTTTTT.

In this sample, this clone turned up once. The genes are TRBV11-2 and TRBJ2-6, with 8 bases identical to TRBD2. The length of the CDR3 is 19 residues. Trimming at V came to 2 bases and at J to 2 bases, leaving 11 bases not matched to a gene. Germline V gene data show CDR1 as SGHAT and CDR2 as FQNNGV. The CDR3 sequence is CASSLFLLGRGAGANVLTF. As DNA, the CDR3 is TGTGCCAGCAGCTTATTCCTGTTGGGGCGGGGGGCTGGGGCCAACGTCCTGACTTTC.

This clone has only a few counts. The chain joins TRBV4-1 to TRBJ1-5; 9 nucleotides agree with TRBD1. J was trimmed by 2 bases and V by 5 bases; bases with no gene match: 1. CDR1 is MGHRA and CDR2 is YSYEKL in the germline V gene. This CDR3 contains 14 residues. The CDR3 DNA sequence: TGCGCCAGCAGCTGGACAGGGGGCAATCAGCCCCAGCATTTT. Its protein product is CASSWTGGNQPQHF.

The chain carries TRBV5-1 and TRBJ2-5; 7 positions match TRBD2. V was pared by 2 bases and J by 2 bases, with 9 bases of the junction left unmatched. Germline-derived CDR1 and CDR2 are SGHRS and YFSETQ. The CDR3 consists of 16 residues. The CDR3 DNA follows: TGCGCCAGCAGCTTCCCCAGGGAGGGGTTACAAGAGACCCAGTACTTC. Residues: CASSFPREGLQETQYF.

This rearrangement joins TRBV29-1 to TRBJ2-7; D might be TRBD1 (5 bases). CDR1 is SQVTM and CDR2 is ANQGSEA in the germline V gene. The CDR3 totals 12 residues. V was clipped by 7 bases and J by 2 bases, with 12 bases between them. The CDR3 protein is CSARQSPYEQYF. CDR3 sequence (DNA): TGCAGCGCGCGACAGTCACCCTACGAGCAGTACTTC.

Only a few counts were recorded for this clone. This chain links TRBV4-2 with TRBJ2-7; tentatively, D is TRBD2 (6 bases). The CDR3 is 14 amino acids. The V and J ends lost 0 bases and 0 bases respectively, with 6 bases between them. Germline loops: CDR1 LGHNA, CDR2 YNFKEQ. In DNA, the CDR3 is TGTGCCAGCAGCCAAGAGCGGGGCTCCTACGAGCAGTACTTC. Residues: CASSQERGSYEQYF.

The chain has TRBV9 and TRBJ1-5; D is unresolved. This CDR3 is built from 14 residues. V was clipped by 1 base and J by 5 bases, with 10 bases between them. Germline assignment: CDR1 SGDLS and CDR2 YYNGEE. Here the CDR3 DNA reads TGTGCCAGCAGCGTAAGCGTAGGTGATCAGCCCCAGCATTTT. Its protein is CASSVSVGDQPQHF.

The chain is built from TRBV29-1 and TRBJ1-3; D perhaps matches TRBD1 (6 bases). This CDR3 spans 13 amino acids. The germline V and J ends were trimmed by 6 bases and 5 bases, with 14 bases remaining between them. Per germline, CDR1 SQVTM and CDR2 ANQGSEA. CDR3 coding DNA: TGCAGCGTGGGCAGGGGCGCAAGAAACACCATATATTTT. Protein sequence: CSVGRGARNTIYF.

This rearrangement joins TRBV4-2 to TRBJ1-2, with TRBD1 identical over 9 bases. The length of the CDR3 is 18 residues. Germline V lookup: CDR1 LGHNA, CDR2 YNFKEQ. The ends lost 1 base at V and 0 bases at J; junction bases unmatched: 9. The CDR3 nucleotides are TGTGCCAGCAGCCAAGTTTGGGTCCGGGACAGGGCTAACTATGGCTACACCTTC. Protein product: CASSQVWVRDRANYGYTF.

The rearrangement links TRBV27 to TRBJ2-7; TRBD1 is a possible D gene (5 bases). The CDR3 loop spans 14 amino acids. Germline V gene sequence: CDR1 MNHEY, CDR2 SMNVEV (reference sequence). Trimming took 3 bases from V and 3 from J, leaving 12 bases between them. CDR3 coding DNA: TGTGCCAGCAGTTTTGGGCAGGGTATCTACGAGCAGTACTTC. It translates to CASSFGQGIYEQYF.

In this sample, this clone turned up a few times. The rearrangement uses TRBV6-1 and TRBJ2-7, with 7 bases matching TRBD1. The J segment lost 3 bases and the V segment lost 6 bases, leaving 11 bases of the junction unmatched. The CDR3 sequence is 15 residues long. Germline V gives CDR1 MNHNS, CDR2 SASEGT. The CDR3 sequence: CASSLGTDPYYEQYF. For the CDR3, the DNA is TGTGCCAGCAGCCTCGGGACAGACCCTTACTACGAGCAGTACTTC.

This clone was detected only once. The CDR3 DNA reads TGTGCCAGCAGCCCTACCATCTGGACTAGCGGGAGCTCAGATACGCAGTATTTT. As protein: CASSPTIWTSGSSDTQYF. The chain joins TRBV27 to TRBJ2-3; 13 nucleotides match TRBD2. V gave up 6 bases and J gave up 4 bases; unmatched junction bases: 13. Germline lookup yields CDR1 MNHEY and CDR2 SMNVEV (reference sequence). The CDR3 contains 18 residues.

The chain employs TRBV10-3 and TRBJ2-5; 7 bases agree with TRBD1. The CDR3 covers 12 residues. Germline CDR1 is ENHRY and CDR2 is SYGVKD. The V segment lost 9 bases and the J segment 4 bases; nucleotides outside the gene matches: 5. CDR3 protein: CAIGQDPETQYF. In DNA form, the CDR3 reads TGTGCCATAGGACAGGACCCAGAGACCCAGTACTTC.

The genes are TRBV27 and TRBJ2-3; 7 positions match TRBD2. This CDR3 region has 17 residues. Germline CDR1 and CDR2: MNHEY and SMNVEV (reference sequence). V lost 0 bases to trimming and J lost 1 base; unmatched junction nucleotides: 7. CDR3 bases: TGTGCCAGCAGTTTATCTTTACTAGCGAGGGGCACAGATACGCAGTATTTT. Encoded protein: CASSLSLLARGTDTQYF.

This clone was recorded once. The chain links TRBV4-1 to TRBJ1-1; D unresolved. There are 16 residues in the CDR3. The germline gives CDR1 MGHRA, CDR2 YSYEKL. V lost 0 bases, J lost 2 bases, and 13 bases lay in between. Here the CDR3 reads CASSQDSLILNTEAFF. The CDR3 nucleotides read TGCGCCAGCAGCCAAGATAGCTTAATTTTAAACACTGAAGCTTTCTTT.

This clone was seen only a few times. V usage is TRBV6-5 and J usage is TRBJ1-1; D unresolved. CDR3 size: 13 residues. V lost 5 bases, J lost 1 base, and 8 bases lay in between. Germline loops: CDR1 MNHEY, CDR2 SVGAGI. The CDR3 spells CASSRVSNTEAFF. The CDR3 region has the DNA TGTGCCAGCAGTCGGGTCTCGAACACTGAAGCTTTCTTT.

V is TRBV9 and J is TRBJ1-1; D is unclear. Per the germline V gene, CDR1 is SGDLS and CDR2 is YYNGEE. CDR3 length: 13 amino acids. The V end lost 3 bases, the J end lost 1 base, and 7 bases lay between the germline ends. CDR3 nucleotide sequence: TGTGCCAGCAGCGCAACAACGAACACTGAAGCTTTCTTT. Translated, it gives CASSATTNTEAFF.

V usage is TRBV19 and J usage is TRBJ2-3; 8 nucleotides agree with TRBD2. V lost 3 bases, J lost 0 bases, and 11 bases stayed unmatched. This CDR3 is 18 amino acids long. Germline CDR1 LNHDA, CDR2 SQIVND (reference sequence). This CDR3 reads CASSMASGPLPSTDTQYF. DNA of the CDR3: TGTGCCAGTAGTATGGCTAGCGGGCCCCTACCCAGCACAGATACGCAGTATTTT. Filled out from reference TRBV19 and TRBJ2-3, the complete variable domain reads DGGITQSPKYLFRKEGQNVTLSCEQNLNHDAMYWYRQDPGQGLRLIYYSQIVNDFQKGDIAEGYSVSREKKESFPLTVTSAQKNPTAFYLCASSMASGPLPSTDTQYFGPGTRLTVL.

The genes are TRBV4-1 and TRBJ2-7; tentative D call: TRBD2 (6 bases). Trimming removed 5 bases at V and 3 bases at J, with 26 bases between. The CDR3 extends over 18 amino acids. CDR1 and CDR2 from the germline V gene are MGHRA and YSYEKL. Written as DNA, the CDR3 is TGCGCCAGCAGCGGGACGGGGGTAAGGGGAAGATTGGACTACGAGCAGTACTTC. Residues: CASSGTGVRGRLDYEQYF.

This chain uses TRBV7-3 with TRBJ2-5, with D possibly being TRBD2 (5 bases). The CDR3 is 14 amino acids. Per germline, CDR1 SGHTA and CDR2 FQGTGA. Trimming pared 5 bases from V and 2 bases from J, leaving 12 bases between. The CDR3 reads CASSPRTGQETQYF. CDR3 nucleotide sequence: TGTGCCAGCAGCCCGCGGACTGGGCAAGAGACCCAGTACTTC. Full variable domain (outside the CDR3, taken from reference TRBV7-3 and TRBJ2-5): GAGVSQTPSNKVTEKGKYVELRCDPISGHTALYWYRQSLGQGPEFLIYFQGTGAADDSGLPNDRFFAVRPEGSVSTLKIQRTERGDSAVYLCASSPRTGQETQYFGPGTRLLVL.

The chain joins TRBV2 to TRBJ2-1; D gene unclear. The CDR3 contains 12 residues. V dropped 10 bases and J dropped 6 bases, with 13 bases sitting between them. Germline V lookup: CDR1 SNHLY, CDR2 FYNNEI. This CDR3 reads CATTRVGNEQFF. The CDR3 DNA reads as TGTGCCACAACTCGGGTGGGCAATGAGCAGTTCTTC.

The gene calls are TRBV7-9 and TRBJ1-2, with a tentative D call TRBD1 (5 bases). The CDR3 is 14 residues long. The V end was cut by 1 base, the J end by 3 bases, with 9 bases between. Germline V gene data show CDR1 as SEHNR and CDR2 as FQNEAQ (reference sequence). Written as DNA, the CDR3 is TGTGCCAGCAGCTTAGGAGGGGAGGACTATGGCTACACCTTC. Its translation: CASSLGGEDYGYTF. The full variable domain, in which reference TRBV7-9 and TRBJ1-2 provide the parts outside the CDR3, is DTGVSQNPRHKITKRGQNVTFRCDPISEHNRLYWYRQTLGQGPEFLTYFQNEAQLEKSRLLSDRFSAERPKGSFSTLEIQRTEQGDSAMYLCASSLGGEDYGYTFGSGTRLTVV.